Detailed here is one T cell receptor (beta chain). Its antigen is not known. The data were obtained in a study of long-term antiretroviral therapy in people with HIV. Study-wide background: When the earliest samples were collected, ART was typically delayed until CD4 counts fell.

Study-wide results and caveats: Repertoires from HIV showed CDR3 length ranges narrower than those of controls. Gathering of blood took place between the mid-2000s and the late 2010s, possibly under older ART regimens.

Germline CDR1 and CDR2: SQVTM and ANQGSEA. V was shortened by 3 bases and J by 4 bases, with 21 bases between the two germline ends. This CDR3 has 16 amino acids. Survey-level resolution applied to immunoSEQ assay v3.0. Sequencing targeted 40,000-50,000 T-cell genomes per sample. The table came from immunoSEQ multiplex PCR; TCRdb's copy has only in-frame clones and leaves some out. This sample has 30,000 to 40,000 clones; around four fifths occur once, and the top ten carry 7.9%. The gene calls are TRBV29-1 and TRBJ1-2; a weak D match, TRBD1 (5 bases). This receptor was obtained from a man in his late teens or twenties with HIV. The sample in question was unsorted PBMCs, obtained 0.4 years before starting antiretroviral therapy. The CDR3 reads CSVDWRRGGSFYGYTF. The CDR3 bases are TGCAGCGTTGATTGGCGTCGCGGGGGGAGCTTCTATGGCTACACCTTC. Based on the CDR3 plus reference TRBV29-1 and TRBJ1-2, the full variable domain is SAVISQKPSRDICQRGTSLTIQCQVDSQVTMMFWYRQQPGQSLTLIATANQGSEATYESGFVIDKFPISRPNLTFSTLTVSNMSPEDSSIYLCSVDWRRGGSFYGYTFGSGTRLTVV.